The entry below describes one TCR beta chain. Its antigen is currently not known. The data are from a study of monozygotic twins with inflammatory bowel disease (dated by TCRdb to the late 2010s). For context, the study as a whole: A total of 28 monozygotic twin pairs were included in the full study, comprising nine German pairs (four IBD-concordant, five IBD-discordant) and 19 IBD-discordant Danish pairs. The search for disease-associated traits relied mainly on comparing, within discordant pairs, IBD patients with their genetically identical healthy co-twins. Each individual had, on average, about 151 000 unique TCRalpha sequences and 181 000 unique TCRbeta sequences available for analysis.

Library construction relied on 5' RACE. Preparation of each TCR library used roughly 3.5 ug of total RNA. For each sample, cDNA synthesis with SMARTScribe reverse transcriptase was split into eight separate reactions. During cDNA synthesis, template switching introduced unique molecular identifiers that contained a 6-nucleotide sample barcode. TCRalpha and TCRbeta cDNA was amplified by two nested PCRs of approximately 16 and 10 cycles, with bead purification after each PCR. Before amplification, cDNA was treated with uracil DNA-glycosylase and purified using the QIAquick PCR purification kit. The second PCR added Illumina TruSeq-compatible adapters along with sample-specific barcodes. TapeStation and Qubit were used to check library quality and concentration, and roughly 4.9 ng of each library was pooled. Pooled libraries were sequenced on an Illumina HiSeq2500 single-index Rapid Run with 2 x 100 bp reads and custom sequencing primers. Per the original workflow: MiGEC version 1.2.6 was used for UMI-based consensus assembly, which corrected PCR and sequencing errors. MiXCR version 2.1.1 was used for V(D)J alignment, clonotype assembly and CDR3 extraction. To normalise gene usage, clonotype sharing and MAIT/NKT TCR abundance, the analysis used the top 1000, 10 000 and 20 000 clonotypes per sample. After downsampling to 27 000 UMIs, diversity was calculated as the inverse Simpson index using the vegan R package. Paired Mann-Whitney U tests on discordant twin pairs were used, with Benjamini-Hochberg multiple-testing correction. TCRdb reprocessed the sequencing reads and holds a single record per CDR3 protein sequence, with no DNA. These V and J calls rely on TCRdb rather than the paper's analysis. This sample's table contains 150,000 to 200,000 distinct CDR3 sequences. Around 7.2% of the sample rests with the top ten.

General conclusions and limits of the study: No difference in repertoire similarity was observed between concordant and discordant twins, possibly owing to limited statistical power. TCRbeta repertoire diversity, by inverse Simpson index, was decreased in IBD patients compared with their healthy co-twins. Background noise and inter-individual variability may have been introduced into the repertoires by the differing immunosuppressive treatments among patients. IBD patients shared fewer clonotypes with other individuals than healthy twins did, most markedly in patients showing signs of disease activity. No single strong signal or clonotype linked to IBD turned up in the results, so the idea that one exists was not supported. Different T cell subtypes could not be distinguished in the analysis.

CDR1 DFQATT and CDR2 SNEGSKA were looked up in the germline V gene (reference sequence). From its cysteine to its phenylalanine, the CDR3 spans 16 amino acids. The nucleotide record is missing. From each donor, an approximately 2.3 ml peripheral blood sample was drawn into PAXgene tubes and stored at -80 degrees C. Total RNA was isolated from whole blood with the PAXgene blood miRNA kit on an automated QIAcube, without T cell sorting. Deep TCRalpha and TCRbeta repertoire profiling with unique molecular barcoding was performed on peripheral blood of monozygotic twin pairs concordant or discordant for inflammatory bowel disease. Smoking habits were recorded for all twin pairs, and individuals were classified as current, former or never smokers.

The sequence derives from a human donor with ulcerative colitis or Crohn's disease, or a healthy co-twin of an affected twin (not recorded which). The chain is made from TRBV20-1 and TRBJ1-2; TCRdb reports TRBD1, a call that lacks DNA to check it against. Sequenced sample: blood. CDR3 sequence: CSASLGGAGDNYGYTF.